This TCR beta chain was profiled in a study of CD4 T cells in relation to SARS-CoV-2 and coronaviruses. There are 21 residues in the CDR3. From germline, CDR1 is MDHEN and CDR2 SYDVKM. V shed 1 base, J shed 0 bases, and the junction held 17 bases outside the gene matches. Whole-study findings and limits: Crossreactive clones expanded significantly less to SARS-CoV-2 than monoreactive clones.

CD4+ T cells from unexposed donors were obtained before the COVID-19 pandemic (2011-2018). After about 10 days of culture, CD4+ T cells were isolated. Cells permitting, SARS-CoV-2 S/N and four cold-coronavirus spikes were tested on unexposed-donor CD4+ T cells. PBMCs were plated at a few million per well in IL-2-containing medium. Clones were sequenced by immunoSEQ multiplex PCR, and TCRdb holds only the in-frame ones, with some missing. The sample lists roughly 17,000 clones; about 82% were seen once. In regard to this clone: Its antigen remains unknown.

The rearrangement uses TRBV28 and TRBJ2-4, with TRBD2 matching over 8 bases. What was sequenced was CD4+ T cells from PBMCs, cultured in vitro. The TCR sequence derives from a human donor in good health. Here the CDR3 DNA reads TGTGCCAGCAGTTTATCCATATCGTCTAGCGGGCCGTTTCTAGCCAAAAACATTCAGTACTTC. Its protein product is CASSLSISSSGPFLAKNIQYF.